This TCR beta chain was captured in a study of T-cell reconstitution after alpha-beta-depleted transplantation in children. The study, taken as a whole, reports: Where alpha-beta T cells came from about two months after transplant was reportedly several hundred expanded graft clones. Most T-cell counts and diversity one year after the transplant came from T cells that were newly produced.

Unique molecular identifiers tagged the TCRbeta library. TCRdb reanalysed the PCR reads using MiXCR and keeps one entry per CDR3 protein. The sample shows around 180,000 distinct CDR3 sequences, 11% of them seen only once. This clonotype was picked up many times. Its antigen is unidentified. The CDR3 extends over 15 amino acids. Trimming cost V 4 bases and J 6 bases; bases outside gene matches: 12. Germline assignment: CDR1 SGHRS and CDR2 YFSETQ. This receptor was obtained from a boy under 10 years old with acute myeloid leukemia, due to receive a stem cell transplant. The sample in question was PBMCs, obtained before TCRalphabeta/CD19-depleted stem cell transplant. V usage is TRBV5-1 and J usage is TRBJ1-2; 7 nucleotides agree with TRBD1. The CDR3 loop is CASSRTGEASHGYTF. The CDR3 DNA reads as TGCGCCAGCAGCAGAACAGGGGAGGCTTCTCATGGCTACACCTTC.